The sequence of this T cell receptor beta chain was determined in a study of T cell clonotyping in hematopoietic cell transplantation. Study-level findings and limits: Recipient TCR diversity dropped after transplant; expanded clonotypes rose from day 30 to 180. Broader posttransplant TCR repertoire diversity was predicted by graft donor and pretransplant recipient Inverse Simpson Index values. No sorting was done, leaving CD4 and CD8 contributions mixed. At the given depth, recipient repertoires were over 95% de novo clonotypes.

The CDR3 is 13 residues long. Germline CDR1 is SNHLY and CDR2 is FYNNEI. Trimming left V 4 bases short and J 2 bases short, with 7 bases between. Measured with immunoSEQ multiplex PCR; TCRdb has only the in-frame clones, and not every one. The table includes 28,000 or so clones, under 97% detected once. In the case of this clone: The antigen remains undetermined.

This receptor was taken from a man in his fifties in good health. Some clones in this sample may be carry-over from other donors' samples. Sequenced sample: peripheral blood mononuclear cells. The V gene is TRBV2, the J gene TRBJ2-3, with unresolved D. As DNA, the CDR3 is TGTGCCAGCAGTGCGATAATCACAGATACGCAGTATTTT. It codes for CASSAIITDTQYF.